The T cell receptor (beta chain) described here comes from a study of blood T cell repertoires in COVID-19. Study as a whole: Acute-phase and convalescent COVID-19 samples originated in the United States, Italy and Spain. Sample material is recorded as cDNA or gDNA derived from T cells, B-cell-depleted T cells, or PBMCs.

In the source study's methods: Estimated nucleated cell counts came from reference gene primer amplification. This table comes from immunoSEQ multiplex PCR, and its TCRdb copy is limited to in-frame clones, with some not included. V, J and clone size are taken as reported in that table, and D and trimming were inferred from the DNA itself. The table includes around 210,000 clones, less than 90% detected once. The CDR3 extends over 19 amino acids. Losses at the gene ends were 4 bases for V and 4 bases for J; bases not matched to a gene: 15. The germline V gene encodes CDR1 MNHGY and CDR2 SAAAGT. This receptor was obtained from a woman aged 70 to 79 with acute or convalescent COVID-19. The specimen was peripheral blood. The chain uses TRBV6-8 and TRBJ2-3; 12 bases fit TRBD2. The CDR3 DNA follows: TGTGCCAGCAGTTGGACTAGCGGGATTGGTTTGTTGGACGCAGATACGCAGTATTTT. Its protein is CASSWTSGIGLLDADTQYF.